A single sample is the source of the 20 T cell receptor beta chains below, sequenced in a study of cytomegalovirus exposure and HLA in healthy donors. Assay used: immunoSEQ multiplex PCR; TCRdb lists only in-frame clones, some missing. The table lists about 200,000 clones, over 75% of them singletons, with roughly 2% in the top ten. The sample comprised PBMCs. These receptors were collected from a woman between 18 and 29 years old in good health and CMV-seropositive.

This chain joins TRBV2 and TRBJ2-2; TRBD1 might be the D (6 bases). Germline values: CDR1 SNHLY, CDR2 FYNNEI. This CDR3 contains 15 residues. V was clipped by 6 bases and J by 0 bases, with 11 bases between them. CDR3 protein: CASRQGVANTGELFF. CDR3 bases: TGTGCCAGCAGACAGGGCGTCGCGAACACCGGGGAGCTGTTTTTT.

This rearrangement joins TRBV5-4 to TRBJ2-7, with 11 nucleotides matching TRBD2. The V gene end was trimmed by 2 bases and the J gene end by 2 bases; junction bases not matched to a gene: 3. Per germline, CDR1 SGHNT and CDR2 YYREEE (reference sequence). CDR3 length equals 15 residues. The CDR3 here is CASSFKTSGTYEQYF. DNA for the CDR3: TGTGCCAGCAGCTTTAAGACTAGCGGGACCTACGAGCAGTACTTC. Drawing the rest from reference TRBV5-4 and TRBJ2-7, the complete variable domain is ETGVTQSPTHLIKTRGQQVTLRCSSQSGHNTVSWYQQALGQGPQFIFQYYREEENGRGNFPPRFSGLQFPNYSSELNVNALELDDSALYLCASSFKTSGTYEQYFGPGTRLTVT.

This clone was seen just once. The CDR3 loop is CASSLVAWQGKYF. The CDR3 DNA reads TGTGCCAGCAGCTTAGTTGCGTGGCAGGGGAAGTACTTC. The chain employs TRBV11-1 and TRBJ2-7, with D possibly being TRBD1 (6 bases). Germline assignment: CDR1 SGHAT and CDR2 FQDESV (reference sequence). V dropped 1 base and J dropped 11 bases, with 15 bases sitting between them. The CDR3 runs 13 residues.

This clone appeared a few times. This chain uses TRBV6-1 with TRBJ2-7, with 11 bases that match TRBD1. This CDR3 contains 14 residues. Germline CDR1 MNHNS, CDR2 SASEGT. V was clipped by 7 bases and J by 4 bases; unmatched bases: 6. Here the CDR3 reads CASTPGTGGYEQYF. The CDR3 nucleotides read TGTGCCAGCACTCCCGGGACAGGGGGTTACGAGCAGTACTTC.

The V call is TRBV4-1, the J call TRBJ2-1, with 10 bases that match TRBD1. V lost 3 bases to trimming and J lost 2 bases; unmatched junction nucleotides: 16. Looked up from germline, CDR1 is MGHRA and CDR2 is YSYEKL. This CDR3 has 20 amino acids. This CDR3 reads CASSHSGTGVVLAAYNEQFF. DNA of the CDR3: TGCGCCAGCAGCCATTCCGGGACAGGGGTAGTACTTGCAGCCTACAATGAGCAGTTCTTC.

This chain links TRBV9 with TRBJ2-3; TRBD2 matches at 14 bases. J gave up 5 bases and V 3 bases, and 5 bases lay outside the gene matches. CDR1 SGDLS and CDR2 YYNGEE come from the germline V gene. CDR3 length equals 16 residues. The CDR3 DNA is TGTGCCAGCAGCGCGGGACTAGCGGGAGAGGGAGATACGCAGTATTTT. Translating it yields CASSAGLAGEGDTQYF.

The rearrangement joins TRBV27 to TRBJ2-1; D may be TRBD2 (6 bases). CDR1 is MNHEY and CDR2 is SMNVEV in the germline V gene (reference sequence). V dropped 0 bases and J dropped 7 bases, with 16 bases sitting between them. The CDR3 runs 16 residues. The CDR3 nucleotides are TGTGCCAGCAGTTTATCGGAGGGGCTAAGTATAAATGAGCAGTTCTTC. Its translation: CASSLSEGLSINEQFF.

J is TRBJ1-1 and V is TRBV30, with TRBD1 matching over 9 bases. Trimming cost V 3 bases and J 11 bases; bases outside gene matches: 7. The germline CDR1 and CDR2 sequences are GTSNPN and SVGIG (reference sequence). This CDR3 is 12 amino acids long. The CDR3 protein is CAWSPTGGKAFF. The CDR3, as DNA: TGTGCCTGGAGCCCGACAGGGGGAAAGGCTTTCTTT.

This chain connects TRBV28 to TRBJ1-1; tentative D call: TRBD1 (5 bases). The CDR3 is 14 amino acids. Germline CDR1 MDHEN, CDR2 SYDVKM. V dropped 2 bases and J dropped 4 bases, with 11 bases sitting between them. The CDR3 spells CASSLGGLFTEAFF. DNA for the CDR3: TGTGCCAGCAGTTTAGGGGGACTCTTCACTGAAGCTTTCTTT. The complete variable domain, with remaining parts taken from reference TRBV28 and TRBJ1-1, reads DVKVTQSSRYLVKRTGEKVFLECVQDMDHENMFWYRQDPGLGLRLIYFSYDVKMKEKGDIPEGYSVSREKKERFSLILESASTNQTSMYLCASSLGGLFTEAFFGQGTRLTVV.

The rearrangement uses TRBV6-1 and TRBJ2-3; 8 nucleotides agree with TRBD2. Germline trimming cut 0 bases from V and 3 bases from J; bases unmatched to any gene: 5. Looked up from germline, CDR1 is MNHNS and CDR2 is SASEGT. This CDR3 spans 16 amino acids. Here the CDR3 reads CASSEASGVVTDTQYF. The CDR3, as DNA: TGTGCCAGCAGTGAAGCTAGCGGGGTGGTAACAGATACGCAGTATTTT.

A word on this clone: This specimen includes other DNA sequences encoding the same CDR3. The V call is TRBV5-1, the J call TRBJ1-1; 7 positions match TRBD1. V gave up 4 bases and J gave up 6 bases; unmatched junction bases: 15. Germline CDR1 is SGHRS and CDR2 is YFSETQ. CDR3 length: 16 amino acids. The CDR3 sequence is CASSPWSARGWSEAFF. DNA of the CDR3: TGCGCCAGCAGCCCCTGGAGTGCCAGGGGGTGGTCTGAAGCTTTCTTT.

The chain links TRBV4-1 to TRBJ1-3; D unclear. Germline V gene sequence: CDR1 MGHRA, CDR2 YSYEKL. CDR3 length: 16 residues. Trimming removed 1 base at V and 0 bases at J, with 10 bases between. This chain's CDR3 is CASSQVLQSSGNTIYF. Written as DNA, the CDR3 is TGCGCCAGCAGCCAAGTCTTACAGAGCTCTGGAAACACCATATATTTT.

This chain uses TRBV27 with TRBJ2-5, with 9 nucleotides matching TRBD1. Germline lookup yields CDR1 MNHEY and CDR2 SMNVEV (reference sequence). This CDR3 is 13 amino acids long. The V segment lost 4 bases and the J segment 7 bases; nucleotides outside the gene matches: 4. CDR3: CASSWGQGGTQYF. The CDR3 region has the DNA TGTGCCAGCAGTTGGGGACAGGGAGGGACCCAGTACTTC.

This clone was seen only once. The CDR3 region is CASSDQTGGVRGYTF. CDR3 DNA sequence: TGTGCCAGCAGTGATCAGACAGGGGGCGTGCGTGGCTACACCTTC. The V and J genes are TRBV25-1 and TRBJ1-2; 10 bases match TRBD1. CDR1 and CDR2 (germline): MGHDK, SYGVNS. With V trimmed by 3 bases and J by 7 bases, 8 bases remained unmatched. The CDR3 length is 15 residues.

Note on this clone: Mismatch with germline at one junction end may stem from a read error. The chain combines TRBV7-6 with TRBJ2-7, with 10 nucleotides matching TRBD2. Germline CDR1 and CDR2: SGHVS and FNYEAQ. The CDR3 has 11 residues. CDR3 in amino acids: CASSSTSGLDF. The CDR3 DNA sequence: TGTGCCAGCAGCTCGACTAGCGGGTTAGACTTC.

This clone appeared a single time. In DNA, the CDR3 is TGTGCCAGCAGCTATGGGACAGCTGGAAACACCATATATTTT. The encoded protein is CASSYGTAGNTIYF. V is TRBV5-6 and J is TRBJ1-3, with 7 positions matching TRBD1. The CDR3 spans 14 residues. J was trimmed by 2 bases and V by 3 bases; bases with no gene match: 2. The germline V gene encodes CDR1 SGHDT and CDR2 YYEEEE.

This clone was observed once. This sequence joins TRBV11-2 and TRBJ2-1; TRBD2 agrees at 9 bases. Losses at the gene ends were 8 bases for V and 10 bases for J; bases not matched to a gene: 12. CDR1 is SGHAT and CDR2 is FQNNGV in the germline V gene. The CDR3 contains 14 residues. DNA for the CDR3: TGTGCCAGCCGGGGTATGCGGGAGGGCCGAGAGCAGTTCTTC. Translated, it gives CASRGMREGREQFF.

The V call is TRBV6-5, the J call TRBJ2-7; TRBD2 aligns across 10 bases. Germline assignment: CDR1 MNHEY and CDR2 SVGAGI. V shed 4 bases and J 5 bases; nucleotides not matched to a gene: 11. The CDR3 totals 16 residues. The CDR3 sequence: CASSLIPGLASNEQYF. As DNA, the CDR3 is TGTGCCAGCAGTTTAATTCCGGGACTAGCGTCGAACGAGCAGTACTTC.

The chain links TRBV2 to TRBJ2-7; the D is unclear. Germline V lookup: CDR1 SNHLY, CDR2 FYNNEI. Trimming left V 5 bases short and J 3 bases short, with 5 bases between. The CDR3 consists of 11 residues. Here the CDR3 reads CASSISYEQYF. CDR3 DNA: TGTGCCAGCAGTATTAGCTACGAGCAGTACTTC.

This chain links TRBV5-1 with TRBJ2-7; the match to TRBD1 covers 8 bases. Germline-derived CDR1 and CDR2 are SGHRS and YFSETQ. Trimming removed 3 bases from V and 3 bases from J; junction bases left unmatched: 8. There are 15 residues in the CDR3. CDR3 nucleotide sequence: TGCGCCAGCAGCTCAGGACAGGGTCGCTACTACGAGCAGTACTTC. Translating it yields CASSSGQGRYYEQYF.